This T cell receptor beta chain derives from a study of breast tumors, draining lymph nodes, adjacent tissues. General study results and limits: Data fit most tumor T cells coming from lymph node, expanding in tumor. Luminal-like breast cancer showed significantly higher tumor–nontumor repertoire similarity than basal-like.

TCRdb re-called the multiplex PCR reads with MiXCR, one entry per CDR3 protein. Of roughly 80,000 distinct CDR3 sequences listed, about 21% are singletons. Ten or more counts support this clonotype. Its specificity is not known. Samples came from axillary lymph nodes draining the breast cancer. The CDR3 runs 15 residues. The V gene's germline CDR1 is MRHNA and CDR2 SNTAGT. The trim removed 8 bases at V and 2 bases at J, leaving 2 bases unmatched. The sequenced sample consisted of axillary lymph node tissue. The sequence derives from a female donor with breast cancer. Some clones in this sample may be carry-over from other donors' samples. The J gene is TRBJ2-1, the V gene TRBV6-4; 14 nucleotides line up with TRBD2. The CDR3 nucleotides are TGTGCCAGCGGGACTAGCGGGGGCGCCTACAATGAGCAGTTCTTC. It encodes CASGTSGGAYNEQFF.